This T cell receptor beta chain was observed in a study of T cell responses to AZD1222 COVID-19 vaccine. About this clone: Its matching antigen is unknown.

TCRdb's table, derived via immunoSEQ multiplex PCR, lists solely in-frame clones and lacks some. The table has roughly 180,000 clones, roughly 87% seen once. Study-level results: No repertoire was sampled before or during the peak T cell response, only after it.

This TCR came from an adult in good health. The sequenced sample was peripheral blood, obtained on day 0 of AZD1222 vaccination.

The CDR3 here is CASSLEGFEAFF. As DNA, the CDR3 is TGTGCCAGCTCACTGGAAGGGTTTGAAGCTTTCTTT. The chain is built from TRBV18 and TRBJ1-1; unclear D gene. V was clipped by 4 bases and J by 7 bases, with 10 bases between them. This CDR3 contains 12 residues. Germline V gene sequence: CDR1 KGHSH, CDR2 LQKENI.